The 7 T cell receptor beta chains below all came from one sample that was sequenced in a study of T cells in Graves' hyperthyroidism and ophthalmopathy. Amplification of TCR beta CDR3 regions used RNA as the template. Initially, a first-round RT-PCR of the TCR CDR3 employed the HTBI primer set. Each CDR3 protein gets one entry after TCRdb re-called the multiplex PCR reads with MiXCR. The table records under 600,000 distinct CDR3 sequences, more than 15% of them present only once. The sequenced material came from blood. These receptors were collected from a middle-aged woman with Graves' ophthalmopathy.

This clonotype came up a few times. V is TRBV30 and J is TRBJ2-7; 9 nucleotides align to TRBD1. The V gene end was trimmed by 5 bases and the J gene end by 6 bases; junction bases not matched to a gene: 8. Germline CDR1 GTSNPN, CDR2 SVGIG (reference sequence). The CDR3 loop spans 13 amino acids. CDR3 residues: CAWQVDRGSEQYF. The CDR3, as DNA: TGTGCCTGGCAAGTAGACAGGGGGTCCGAGCAGTACTTC. Together with reference TRBV30 and TRBJ2-7, the CDR3 gives the full variable domain: SQTIHQWPATLVQPVGSPLSLECTVEGTSNPNLYWYRQAAGRGLQLLFYSVGIGQISSEVPQNLSASRPQDRQFILSSKKLLLSDSGFYLCAWQVDRGSEQYFGPGTRLTVT.

The table lists this clonotype with many counts. V usage is TRBV5-1 and J usage is TRBJ2-3, with 7 positions matching TRBD2. Germline CDR1 SGHRS, CDR2 YFSETQ. Trimming at V came to 3 bases and at J to 0 bases, leaving 7 bases not matched to a gene. This CDR3 region has 16 residues. This CDR3 is CASSSLGAGSTDTQYF. CDR3 in DNA: TGCGCCAGCAGCTCCCTAGGAGCGGGAAGCACAGATACGCAGTATTTT.

At least ten counts were recorded for this clonotype. The chain recombines TRBV18 with TRBJ2-1; 7 positions match TRBD1. Germline V gives CDR1 KGHSH, CDR2 LQKENI. Trimming cost V 5 bases and J 0 bases; bases outside gene matches: 4. The CDR3 is 15 amino acids. The CDR3 protein is CASSEGANSYNEQFF. The CDR3 bases are TGTGCCAGCTCAGAGGGGGCGAACTCCTACAATGAGCAGTTCTTC.

The chain combines TRBV7-9 with TRBJ1-1; D call uncertain. The V end lost 5 bases, the J end lost 3 bases, and 13 bases lay between the germline ends. The germline gives CDR1 SEHNR, CDR2 FQNEAQ (reference sequence). The CDR3 runs 14 residues. CDR3 sequence (DNA): TGTGCCAGCAGCATCCTTACGGGTTACACTGAAGCTTTCTTT. This codes for CASSILTGYTEAFF.

This clonotype was seen a handful of times. The chain recombines TRBV7-9 with TRBJ2-1; no definite D call. Trimming left V 1 base short and J 5 bases short, with 6 bases between. The germline CDR1 and CDR2 sequences are SEHNR and FQNEAQ (reference sequence). CDR3 length equals 13 residues. The CDR3 DNA reads as TGTGCCAGCAGCTTAGTACGCGACAATGAGCAGTTCTTC. Protein: CASSLVRDNEQFF.

This clonotype was recorded a few times. J is TRBJ2-7 and V is TRBV12-3 or TRBV12-4; 9 positions match TRBD2. V dropped 3 bases and J dropped 2; count of bases not matched to a gene: 5. The CDR3 spans 15 residues. The CDR3 loop is CASSFGAGGPYEQYF. CDR3 sequence (DNA): TGTGCCAGCAGTTTTGGAGCGGGAGGTCCCTACGAGCAGTACTTC.

Many counts were recorded for this clonotype. This chain uses TRBV18 with TRBJ1-1, with D uncertain. V was shortened by 1 base and J by 4 bases, with 4 bases between the two germline ends. The CDR3 consists of 12 residues. Germline V gives CDR1 KGHSH, CDR2 LQKENI. CDR3 in DNA: TGTGCCAGCTCACCACTGACCACTGAAGCTTTCTTT. Its protein product is CASSPLTTEAFF.